This record looks at one TCR beta chain sequence and its context. The data belong to a study of blood T cell repertoires in COVID-19. Study in general: The United States, Italy and Spain were the sources of the acute and convalescent COVID-19 samples. T cells, B-cell-depleted T cells, or PBMCs provided the cDNA or gDNA that served as material.

Original processing methods: Quantification of nucleated cells was approximated via reference gene primer amplification. Data came from immunoSEQ multiplex PCR; TCRdb stores just in-frame clones and leaves some out. V and J calls and clone size are those listed in that table; D and trimming were worked out from the DNA. The repertoire holds roughly 180,000 clones, with about 88% as singletons. Trimming stripped 1 base from V and 0 bases from J, with 9 bases between. CDR3 length: 14 residues. Germline values: CDR1 GTSNPN, CDR2 SVGIG (reference sequence). The sequenced sample consisted of peripheral blood. The chain is built from TRBV30 and TRBJ1-2, with unresolved D. The sequence was obtained from a man aged 18 to 30 with acute or convalescent COVID-19. Written as DNA, the CDR3 is TGTGCCTGGAGTGCCGGCGGAGCTAACTATGGCTACACCTTC. It specifies CAWSAGGANYGYTF.